These 18 T cell receptor beta chains were all obtained from the same sample, sequenced in a study of CD8 T cell repertoires and HIV-1 epitope variants. Their antigen targets remain unknown. Here immunoSEQ multiplex PCR was the method, and the copy in TCRdb shows in-frame clones only, minus some. The sample lists about 6,300 clones, less than 75% occurring once. Sequencing was done on a sample of cultured CD8+ T cells derived from PBMCs. The receptors derive from a male donor with HIV.

The chain recombines TRBV7-3 with TRBJ2-7; 7 positions match TRBD1. V was clipped by 3 bases and J by 7 bases; unmatched bases: 9. This CDR3 has 14 amino acids. Germline CDR1 SGHTA, CDR2 FQGTGA. The CDR3 DNA reads TGTGCCAGCAGCTTGGGACAGTACCTTCGTGAGCAGTACTTC. Translating it yields CASSLGQYLREQYF.

This clone was found a few times. The chain joins TRBV4-2 to TRBJ1-1; possibly TRBD1 for D (5 bases). Trimming stripped 0 bases from V and 1 base from J, with 9 bases between. From germline, CDR1 is LGHNA and CDR2 YNFKEQ. The CDR3 runs 15 residues. CDR3 bases: TGTGCCAGCAGCCAAGACGATAGGGGGAACACTGAAGCTTTCTTT. As protein: CASSQDDRGNTEAFF.

The gene calls are TRBV15 and TRBJ2-5; 12 bases fit TRBD2. The junction had 9 bases not matched to a gene; V was cut back by 0 bases and J by 7 bases. From germline, CDR1 is LNHNV and CDR2 YYDKDF (reference sequence). The CDR3 has 17 amino acids. The CDR3 DNA sequence: TGTGCCACCAGCAGAGATTCTCTAGCGGGGGGGCTAGCGACCCAGTACTTC. As protein: CATSRDSLAGGLATQYF. The full variable domain, with the rest looked up from reference TRBV15 and TRBJ2-5, is DAMVIQNPRYQVTQFGKPVTLSCSQTLNHNVMYWYQQKSSQAPKLLFHYYDKDFNNEADTPDNFQSRRPNTSFCFLDIRSPGLGDTAMYLCATSRDSLAGGLATQYFGPGTRLLVL.

The chain is built from TRBV4-3 and TRBJ2-1; 7 nucleotides agree with TRBD2. CDR1 is LGHNA and CDR2 is YSLEER in the germline V gene. The CDR3 runs 15 residues. J gave up 4 bases and V 0 bases, and 3 bases lay outside the gene matches. The CDR3 DNA reads as TGCGCCAGCAGCCAAGATCGGGACTATTACAATGAGCAGTTCTTC. This gives the protein CASSQDRDYYNEQFF.

This rearrangement joins TRBV7-3 to TRBJ1-1; the D gene is possibly TRBD1 (6 bases). Germline assignment: CDR1 SGHTA and CDR2 FQGTGA. CDR3 size: 13 residues. V was pared by 7 bases and J by 6 bases, with 15 bases between. As DNA, the CDR3 is TGTGCCAGCACCCTGACAGGAGGCTCTGAAGCTTTCTTT. Translation gives CASTLTGGSEAFF.

This sequence joins TRBV14 and TRBJ2-1; D gene uncertain. The germline CDR1 and CDR2 sequences are SGHDN and FVKESK. The CDR3 length is 16 residues. V was clipped by 1 base and J by 0 bases, with 10 bases between them. The chain's CDR3 is CASSQVTSSSYNEQFF. The CDR3 DNA sequence: TGTGCCAGCAGCCAAGTTACTTCTAGCTCCTACAATGAGCAGTTCTTC.

This clone appeared a single time. The chain links TRBV5-7 to TRBJ2-7, with D perhaps matching TRBD1 (6 bases). TRBV5-7 is given ORF status, its function remaining uncertain. Deletions cut 2 bases from V and 6 bases from J, with 12 bases between. The CDR3 covers 13 residues. In DNA form, the CDR3 reads TGTGCCAGCAGCTTCGGACAGTCTGGCGAGCAGTACTTC. Its translation is CASSFGQSGEQYF.

The chain employs TRBV21-1 and TRBJ2-1; whether TRBD2, the table's D call, matches the DNA was not checked. TRBV21-1 is recorded as a pseudogene. The CDR3 covers 14 residues. DNA for the CDR3: TGTGCCAGCAAACGACTAGACTCCTACAATGAGCAGTTCTTC. Amino acids: CASKRLDSYNEQFF.

V usage is TRBV6-1 and J usage is TRBJ1-2; TRBD1 aligns across 8 bases. The germline V gene encodes CDR1 MNHNS and CDR2 SASEGT. CDR3 length: 16 amino acids. J lost 4 bases, V lost 4 bases, and 11 bases had no gene match. CDR3 sequence reads: CASSASRTGLLYGYTF. The CDR3 DNA reads TGTGCCAGCAGTGCCTCAAGGACAGGGCTTCTCTATGGCTACACCTTC.

This sequence joins TRBV7-6 and TRBJ2-7; TRBD1 aligns across 7 bases. Germline lookup yields CDR1 SGHVS and CDR2 FNYEAQ. V lost 4 bases, J lost 5 bases, and 5 bases stayed unmatched. The CDR3 consists of 13 residues. DNA of the CDR3: TGTGCCAGCAGCTCGGGACAGTTTAACGAGCAGTACTTC. Protein product: CASSSGQFNEQYF. Filled out from reference TRBV7-6 and TRBJ2-7, the complete variable domain reads GAGVSQSPRYKVTKRGQDVALRCDPISGHVSLYWYRQALGQGPEFLTYFNYEAQQDKSGLPNDRFSAERPEGSISTLTIQRTEQRDSAMYRCASSSGQFNEQYFGPGTRLTVT.

This sequence joins TRBV5-1 and TRBJ1-1; tentatively, D is TRBD1 (5 bases). This CDR3 region has 13 residues. Germline loops: CDR1 SGHRS, CDR2 YFSETQ. V was cut by 6 bases and J by 7 bases, with 16 bases left in between. The CDR3 coding sequence is TGCGCCAGCAAAATAGAAGGGACTATTGAAGCTTTCTTT. Encoded protein: CASKIEGTIEAFF.

This clone appeared a few times. This chain links TRBV4-2 with TRBJ2-1; 10 nucleotides match TRBD2. The CDR3 has 15 amino acids. CDR1 and CDR2 from the germline V gene are LGHNA and YNFKEQ. Unmatched junction bases numbered 4, after V lost 4 bases and J lost 4 bases. The DNA of the CDR3 is TGTGCCAGCAGCCCTACTAGCGGGGAGTACAATGAGCAGTTCTTC. Its protein is CASSPTSGEYNEQFF.

This sequence joins TRBV27 and TRBJ2-7; the D is unclear. In germline, CDR1 is MNHEY, CDR2 SMNVEV (reference sequence). V lost 5 bases to trimming and J lost 0 bases, with 14 bases between them. This CDR3 comprises 15 residues. The CDR3 bases are TGTGCCAGCAGTCCCCTTACGGATAGCTCCTACGAGCAGTACTTC. This gives the protein CASSPLTDSSYEQYF.

This clone has more than one count but fewer than ten. The chain is built from TRBV5-6 and TRBJ2-7; D remains unclear. The V and J ends lost 0 bases and 0 bases respectively, with 4 bases between them. The CDR3 has 13 amino acids. CDR1 is SGHDT and CDR2 is YYEEEE in the germline V gene. CDR3 in amino acids: CASSLGSSYEQYF. In DNA form, the CDR3 reads TGTGCCAGCAGCTTGGGCAGCTCCTACGAGCAGTACTTC.

J is TRBJ1-5 and V is TRBV10-3; 7 bases are a match to TRBD1. There are 14 residues in the CDR3. The V gene end was trimmed by 3 bases and the J gene end by 1 base; junction bases not matched to a gene: 0. Germline V lookup: CDR1 ENHRY, CDR2 SYGVKD. The CDR3 DNA reads TGTGCCATCAGTGACAGGGGGAGCAATCAGCCCCAGCATTTT. Protein product: CAISDRGSNQPQHF.

This clone was found a few times. The chain carries TRBV7-6 and TRBJ1-1; a weak D match, TRBD1 (6 bases). There are 15 residues in the CDR3. V lost 4 bases, J lost 1 base, and 13 bases lay in between. Looked up from germline, CDR1 is SGHVS and CDR2 is FNYEAQ. CDR3 sequence reads: CASSSQDRQNTEAFF. The CDR3 region has the DNA TGTGCCAGCAGCTCCCAGGACAGACAGAACACTGAAGCTTTCTTT.

The chain carries TRBV4-1 and TRBJ2-7, with 8 bases fitting TRBD1. Trimming removed 4 bases from V and 0 bases from J; junction bases left unmatched: 5. The CDR3 extends over 15 amino acids. Germline V gives CDR1 MGHRA, CDR2 YSYEKL. DNA for the CDR3: TGCGCCAGCAGCCTTAGAGGGACAGGCTCCTACGAGCAGTACTTC. Translated: CASSLRGTGSYEQYF.

This clone was counted a single time. The chain links TRBV11-3 to TRBJ1-1, with D perhaps matching TRBD1 (5 bases). The V and J ends lost 5 bases and 1 base respectively, with 8 bases between them. The germline gives CDR1 SGHNT, CDR2 YENEEA. The CDR3 is made up of 13 amino acids. The CDR3 reads CASSLGGNTEAFF. The CDR3 bases are TGTGCCAGCAGCCTCGGGGGGAACACTGAAGCTTTCTTT.